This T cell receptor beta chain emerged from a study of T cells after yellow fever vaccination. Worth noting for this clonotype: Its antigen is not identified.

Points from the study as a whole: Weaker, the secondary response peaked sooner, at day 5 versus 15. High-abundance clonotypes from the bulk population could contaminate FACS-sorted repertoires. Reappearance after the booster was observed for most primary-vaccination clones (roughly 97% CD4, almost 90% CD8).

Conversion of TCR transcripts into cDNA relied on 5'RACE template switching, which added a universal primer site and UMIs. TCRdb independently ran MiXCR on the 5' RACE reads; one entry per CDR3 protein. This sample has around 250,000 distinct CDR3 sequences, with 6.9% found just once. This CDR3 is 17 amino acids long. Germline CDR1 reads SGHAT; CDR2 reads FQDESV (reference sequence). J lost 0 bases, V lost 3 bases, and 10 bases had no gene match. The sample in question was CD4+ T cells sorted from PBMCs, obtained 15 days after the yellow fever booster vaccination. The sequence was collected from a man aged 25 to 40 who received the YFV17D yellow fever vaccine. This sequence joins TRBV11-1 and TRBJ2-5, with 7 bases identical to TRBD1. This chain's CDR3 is CASSFKGAVLNQETQYF. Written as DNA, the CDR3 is TGTGCCAGCAGCTTCAAGGGGGCCGTTCTAAACCAAGAGACCCAGTACTTC.